One and the same sample provided the 20 T cell receptor beta chains below, sequenced in a study of T cell repertoires and HLA-DP antigens. After approximately 16 days' expansion, CD4+ cells were restimulated 24 h with HeLa expressing allogeneic DPB1. Retrovirally transduced HeLa cells with HLA-DPA1/DPB1, HLA-DM, invariant chain and CD80 served as stimulators. The repertoire was sequenced with immunoSEQ multiplex PCR; TCRdb's copy has only in-frame clones and lacks some. Seen here are about 2,500 clones, 71% observed once, and the top ten hold nearly 50%. The sample comprised CD137- CD4+ T cells from cultured PBMCs. The receptors here all came from a man in his sixties in good health and CMV-seronegative.

This chain links TRBV6-5 with TRBJ2-4, with D hard to call. CDR1 and CDR2 (germline): MNHEY, SVGAGI. Trimming cost V 6 bases and J 0 bases, with 6 bases left between them. This CDR3 comprises 13 residues. CDR3 sequence (DNA): TGTGCCAGCAGGACTTTAGCCAAAAACATTCAGTACTTC. Encoded protein: CASRTLAKNIQYF.

The gene calls are TRBV11-3 and TRBJ2-1; 9 nucleotides match TRBD1. This CDR3 has 14 amino acids. V was pared by 5 bases and J by 5 bases, with 4 bases of the junction left unmatched. Germline CDR1 SGHNT, CDR2 YENEEA. DNA for the CDR3: TGTGCCAGCAGCCCCGGGACAGGGAACAATGAGCAGTTCTTC. Translating gives CASSPGTGNNEQFF.

V usage is TRBV4-3 and J usage is TRBJ1-3; tentative D call: TRBD1 (5 bases). CDR1 is LGHNA and CDR2 is YSLEER in the germline V gene. The ends were cut back, 0 bases at V and 0 bases at J, with 6 bases in the middle. The CDR3 runs to 15 residues. The CDR3 is CASSQDGGSGNTIYF. The CDR3 DNA follows: TGCGCCAGCAGCCAAGACGGGGGCTCTGGAAACACCATATATTTT.

CDR3 DNA: TGTGCCAGCAGCCATCCCAACGGGGAGCTGTTTTTT. Amino acids: CASSHPNGELFF. This chain uses TRBV7-3 with TRBJ2-2; D gene uncertain. V was trimmed by 5 bases and J by 7 bases, leaving 8 bases between them. CDR3 length equals 12 residues. Looked up from germline, CDR1 is SGHTA and CDR2 is FQGTGA.

The rearrangement uses TRBV6-1 and TRBJ1-6, with TRBD1 as a possible D gene (5 bases). Germline lookup yields CDR1 MNHNS and CDR2 SASEGT. V was shortened by 4 bases and J by 6 bases, with 13 bases between the two germline ends. The CDR3 extends over 15 amino acids. CDR3 nucleotide sequence: TGTGCCAGCAGTGCCGACAGAAGTAGTAATTCACCCCTCCACTTT. It encodes CASSADRSSNSPLHF.

This clone turned up a few times. The chain links TRBV11-3 to TRBJ1-2; D uncertain. The CDR3 has 12 amino acids. V was cut by 0 bases and J by 8 bases, with 7 bases left in between. Germline lookup yields CDR1 SGHNT and CDR2 YENEEA. The chain's CDR3 is CASSLEISGYTF. The CDR3 nucleotides read TGTGCCAGCAGCTTAGAGATAAGCGGCTACACCTTC.

This clone was observed a few times. The chain couples TRBV7-9 to TRBJ2-1; D is undetermined. CDR1 SEHNR and CDR2 FQNEAQ come from the germline V gene (reference sequence). The V gene lost 3 bases and the J gene lost 4 bases, with 10 bases spanning the gap. There are 14 residues in the CDR3. Written as DNA, the CDR3 is TGTGCCAGCAGCTTCGACGCCTCGTACAATGAGCAGTTCTTC. The encoded protein is CASSFDASYNEQFF.

The chain recombines TRBV7-2 with TRBJ2-1; 11 bases are shared with TRBD2. V trimming: 3 bases; J trimming: 5 bases; junction bases outside the gene matches: 3. The CDR3 sequence is 15 residues long. The germline V gene has CDR1 SGHTA and CDR2 FQGNSA. The CDR3 region has the DNA TGTGCCAGCAGCTTGACGGGACTAGCGGACAATGAGCAGTTCTTC. It yields the protein CASSLTGLADNEQFF.

This chain links TRBV5-1 with TRBJ2-2, with TRBD1 matching 10 bases. Unmatched junction bases numbered 9, after V lost 4 bases and J lost 6 bases. CDR3 length: 16 amino acids. Germline assignment: CDR1 SGHRS and CDR2 YFSETQ. The CDR3 sequence is CASSLRPGTGAGELFF. CDR3 coding DNA: TGCGCCAGCAGCCTACGTCCCGGGACAGGGGCCGGGGAGCTGTTTTTT.

V and J are TRBV7-2 and TRBJ1-6, with 11 nucleotides matching TRBD1. With V trimmed by 3 bases and J by 7 bases, 2 bases remained unmatched. Germline V gene data show CDR1 as SGHTA and CDR2 as FQGNSA. This CDR3 comprises 15 residues. The CDR3 DNA reads as TGTGCCAGCAGCTTGGACAGGGGGCAGAATTCACCCCTCCACTTT. This sequence encodes CASSLDRGQNSPLHF.

This rearrangement joins TRBV5-1 to TRBJ2-2, with D uncertain. V shed 0 bases and J shed 2 bases, with 11 bases lying between them. CDR1 and CDR2 (germline): SGHRS, YFSETQ. This CDR3 comprises 16 residues. Written as DNA, the CDR3 is TGCGCCAGCAGCTTGGCTACAGACCCAAACACCGGGGAGCTGTTTTTT. It yields the protein CASSLATDPNTGELFF.

J is TRBJ2-1 and V is TRBV7-2, with no clear D. Germline V gives CDR1 SGHTA, CDR2 FQGNSA. The CDR3 length is 14 residues. V lost 3 bases and J 7 bases, leaving 13 bases between the germline ends. DNA for the CDR3: TGTGCCAGCAGCTTGCCCCCCCCTTGGAATGAGCAGTTCTTC. Translating it yields CASSLPPPWNEQFF.

This chain joins TRBV15 and TRBJ1-1; TRBD1 aligns across 11 bases. The CDR3 covers 15 residues. CDR1 and CDR2 (germline): LNHNV, YYDKDF (reference sequence). J was trimmed by 6 bases and V by 0 bases; bases with no gene match: 3. The CDR3 DNA sequence: TGTGCCACCAGCAGAGATAGGACAGGGGGCCCTGAAGCTTTCTTT. Protein: CATSRDRTGGPEAFF.

J is TRBJ2-7 and V is TRBV6-5, with a tentative D call TRBD2 (6 bases). V was clipped by 4 bases and J by 6 bases, with 10 bases between them. CDR3 length: 12 amino acids. The germline V gene has CDR1 MNHEY and CDR2 SVGAGI. The CDR3 sequence is CASSSLGGEQYF. DNA of the CDR3: TGTGCCAGCAGTTCCCTGGGAGGCGAGCAGTACTTC.

Judged by abundance, this clone is large. The V call is TRBV11-2, the J call TRBJ2-7; D remains unclear. V was clipped by 1 base and J by 4 bases, with 8 bases between them. Germline CDR1 and CDR2: SGHAT and FQNNGV. The CDR3 extends over 13 amino acids. The CDR3 here is CASSLGVGYEQYV. The CDR3 bases are TGTGCCAGCAGCTTAGGGGTCGGTTACGAGCAGTACGTC.

The chain links TRBV5-1 to TRBJ2-5; 7 bases align to TRBD2. The germline V gene has CDR1 SGHRS and CDR2 YFSETQ. Unmatched junction bases numbered 26, after V lost 4 bases and J lost 5 bases. The length of the CDR3 is 20 residues. The CDR3, as DNA: TGCGCCAGCAGCAACCCCCCTATCGGGGGGAACGTGGGGCTGCGGGAGACCCAGTACTTC. Its translation is CASSNPPIGGNVGLRETQYF.

The chain joins TRBV19 to TRBJ2-1; D gene uncertain. Germline V gene sequence: CDR1 LNHDA, CDR2 SQIVND (reference sequence). V was trimmed by 8 bases and J by 8 bases, leaving 13 bases between them. The CDR3 is made up of 12 amino acids. The CDR3 is CASGREFHEQFF. DNA for the CDR3: TGTGCCAGTGGCCGAGAGTTCCATGAGCAGTTCTTC.

The V and J genes are TRBV11-2 and TRBJ1-2; no clear D. V lost 0 bases and J lost 8, with 7 bases in between. The CDR3 covers 12 residues. Germline lookup yields CDR1 SGHAT and CDR2 FQNNGV. This CDR3 is CASSLEISGYTF. The DNA of the CDR3 is TGTGCCAGCAGCTTAGAGATAAGCGGCTACACCTTC.

The rearrangement joins TRBV30 to TRBJ1-1; 8 bases are a match to TRBD1. The CDR3 loop spans 13 amino acids. Germline V gene data show CDR1 as GTSNPN and CDR2 as SVGIG (reference sequence). The V segment lost 1 base and the J segment 11 bases; nucleotides outside the gene matches: 9. CDR3 DNA sequence: TGTGCCTGGAGTGCATGGACAGGGAAGTTGGCTTTCTTT. This codes for CAWSAWTGKLAFF. Supplemented by reference TRBV30 and TRBJ1-1, the full variable domain reads SQTIHQWPATLVQPVGSPLSLECTVEGTSNPNLYWYRQAAGRGLQLLFYSVGIGQISSEVPQNLSASRPQDRQFILSSKKLLLSDSGFYLCAWSAWTGKLAFFGQGTRLTVV.

This clone has more than one count but fewer than ten. This chain links TRBV7-9 with TRBJ1-5, with TRBD1 as a possible D gene (5 bases). Germline CDR1 SEHNR, CDR2 FQNEAQ (reference sequence). The CDR3 has 14 residues. With 8 bases removed from V and 3 bases from J, the gap between germline ends came to 14 bases. CDR3 in DNA: TGTGCCAGCCCTCGGGACCTCTCCAATCAGCCCCAGCATTTT. Its protein product is CASPRDLSNQPQHF.